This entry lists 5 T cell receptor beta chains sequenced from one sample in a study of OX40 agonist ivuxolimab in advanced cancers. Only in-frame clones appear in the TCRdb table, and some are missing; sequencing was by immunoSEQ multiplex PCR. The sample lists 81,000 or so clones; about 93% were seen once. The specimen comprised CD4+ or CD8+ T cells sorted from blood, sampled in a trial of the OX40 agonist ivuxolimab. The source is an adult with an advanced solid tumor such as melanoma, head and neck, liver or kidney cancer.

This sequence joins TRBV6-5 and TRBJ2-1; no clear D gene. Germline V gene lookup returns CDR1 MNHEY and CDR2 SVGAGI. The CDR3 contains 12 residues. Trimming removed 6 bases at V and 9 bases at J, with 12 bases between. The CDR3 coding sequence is TGTGCCAGCAGACCCTCTTGGGCTGAGCAGTTCTTC. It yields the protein CASRPSWAEQFF.

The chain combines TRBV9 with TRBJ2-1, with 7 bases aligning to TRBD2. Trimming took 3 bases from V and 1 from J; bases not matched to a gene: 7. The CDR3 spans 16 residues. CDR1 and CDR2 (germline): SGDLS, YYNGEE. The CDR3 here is CASSGLREVSYNEQFF. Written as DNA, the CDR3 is TGTGCCAGCAGCGGTCTTCGGGAGGTTTCCTACAATGAGCAGTTCTTC.

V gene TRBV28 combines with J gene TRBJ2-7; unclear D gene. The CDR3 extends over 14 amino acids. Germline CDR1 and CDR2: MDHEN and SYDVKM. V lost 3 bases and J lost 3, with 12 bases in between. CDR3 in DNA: TGTGCCAGCAGTTTTGACCATCAGGTCTACGAGCAGTACTTC. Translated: CASSFDHQVYEQYF.

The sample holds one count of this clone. The CDR3 region is CASSITGGIYTGELFF. In DNA, the CDR3 is TGTGCCAGTAGTATTACGGGGGGGATTTACACCGGGGAGCTGTTTTTT. The chain links TRBV19 to TRBJ2-2, with 8 nucleotides matching TRBD2. The length of the CDR3 is 16 residues. The germline gives CDR1 LNHDA, CDR2 SQIVND (reference sequence). V lost 3 bases, J lost 3 bases, and 6 bases stayed unmatched.

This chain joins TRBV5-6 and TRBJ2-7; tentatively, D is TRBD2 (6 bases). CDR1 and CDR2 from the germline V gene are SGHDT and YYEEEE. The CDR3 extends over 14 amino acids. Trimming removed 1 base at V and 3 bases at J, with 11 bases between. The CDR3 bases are TGTGCCAGCAGCTTGTGGGGGGTTATCTACGAGCAGTACTTC. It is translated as CASSLWGVIYEQYF.